These T cell receptor beta chains were read from a single sample in a study of shared clonotypes between healthy human individuals. Sequencing used immunoSEQ multiplex PCR; TCRdb keeps in-frame clones, though not all of them. The sample includes roughly 2.5 million clones, 90% to 95% of them seen just once. Sequencing input: naive CD4+ T cells sorted from blood. These TCRs come from a man aged 18 to 29 in good health. Each CDR3 is given with its conserved first and last residue. A D gene is named only where the DNA matches it firmly.

V: TRBV15; D: .; CDR3: CATSRGGSSYEQYF
V: TRBV5-1; D: .; CDR3: CASSPRTRLNEQYF
V: TRBV5-1; D: .; CDR3: CASSPRPGGGNEQFF
V: TRBV5-4; D: TRBD1; CDR3: CASSLAPQGVDTQYF
V: TRBV30; D: .; CDR3: CAWSAGLAAETQYF
V: TRBV11-2; D: .; CDR3: CASSLTVPYEQYF
V: TRBV11-2; D: .; CDR3: CASSSSGLSLAQYF
V: TRBV10-3; D: .; CDR3: CAIRTGTQETQYF
V: TRBV5-4; D: TRBD1; CDR3: CASSLGQGRLPGYTF
V: TRBV6-1; D: .; CDR3: CASSQQGGNQPQHF
V: TRBV7-8; D: TRBD2; CDR3: CASSPPGLGLEQYF